The clone carrying this TCR beta chain was detected a few times. The sample originates from a study of CD8 T cells in ankylosing spondylitis. It was by quantitative 5'-RACE with molecular barcodes that TCR beta libraries were made. TCRdb re-called the 5' RACE reads with MiXCR, one entry per CDR3 protein. The sample carries roughly 91,000 distinct CDR3 sequences, about 8.5% recorded once. Sequencing was done on a sample of blood, either unsorted or a sorted T cell fraction (not recorded which). The source is a male donor with ankylosing spondylitis or in good health (not recorded which).

The CDR3 sequence: CASSGQREDYEQYF. CDR3 in DNA: TGTGCCAGCAGCGGGCAGCGGGAGGACTACGAGCAGTACTTC. The chain couples TRBV7-9 to TRBJ2-7, with 9 bases identical to TRBD2. Germline CDR1 reads SEHNR; CDR2 reads FQNEAQ (reference sequence). V dropped 5 bases and J dropped 3; count of bases not matched to a gene: 5. This CDR3 spans 14 amino acids. The full variable domain, completed using reference TRBV7-9 and TRBJ2-7, is DTGVSQNPRHKITKRGQNVTFRCDPISEHNRLYWYRQTLGQGPEFLTYFQNEAQLEKSRLLSDRFSAERPKGSFSTLEIQRTEQGDSAMYLCASSGQREDYEQYFGPGTRLTVT.